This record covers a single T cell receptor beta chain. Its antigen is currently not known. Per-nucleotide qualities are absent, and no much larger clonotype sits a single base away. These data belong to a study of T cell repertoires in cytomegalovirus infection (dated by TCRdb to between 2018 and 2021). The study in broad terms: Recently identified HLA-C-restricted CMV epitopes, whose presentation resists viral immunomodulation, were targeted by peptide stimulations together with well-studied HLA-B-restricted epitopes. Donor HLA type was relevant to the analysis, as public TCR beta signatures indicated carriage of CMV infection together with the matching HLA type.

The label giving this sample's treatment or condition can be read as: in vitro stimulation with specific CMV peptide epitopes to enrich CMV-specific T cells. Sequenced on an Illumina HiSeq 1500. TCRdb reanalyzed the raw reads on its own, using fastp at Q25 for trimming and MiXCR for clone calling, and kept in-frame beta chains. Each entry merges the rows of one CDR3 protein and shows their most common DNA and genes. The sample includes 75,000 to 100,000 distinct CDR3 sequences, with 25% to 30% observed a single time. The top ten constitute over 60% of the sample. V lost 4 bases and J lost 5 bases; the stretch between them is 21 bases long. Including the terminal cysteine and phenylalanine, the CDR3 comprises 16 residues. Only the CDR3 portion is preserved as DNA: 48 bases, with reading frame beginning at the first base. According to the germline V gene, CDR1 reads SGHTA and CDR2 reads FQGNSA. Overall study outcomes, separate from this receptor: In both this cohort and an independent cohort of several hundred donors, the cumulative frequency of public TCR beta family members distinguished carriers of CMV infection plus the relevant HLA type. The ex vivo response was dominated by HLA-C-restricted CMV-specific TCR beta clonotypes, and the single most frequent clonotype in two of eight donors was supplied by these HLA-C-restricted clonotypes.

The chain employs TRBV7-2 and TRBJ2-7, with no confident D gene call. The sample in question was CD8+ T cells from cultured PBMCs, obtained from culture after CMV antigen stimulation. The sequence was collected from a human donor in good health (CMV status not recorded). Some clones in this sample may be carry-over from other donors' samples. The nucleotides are TGTGCCAGCAGCTCGCATGACCGGGCCCTGGAGAACGAGCAGTACTTC. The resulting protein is CASSSHDRALENEQYF.